Below are 25 T cell receptor beta chains sequenced from a single sample in a study of siplizumab effects on memory and regulatory T cells. Sequenced by immunoSEQ multiplex PCR; TCRdb stores in-frame clones only, minus some. The data contain 90,000 to 120,000 clones, about 90% of them seen just once; the ten biggest clones take up around 0.73%. What was sequenced was Tregs sorted from blood. The origin of the receptors is a human donor in good health.

This chain joins TRBV5-1 and TRBJ2-1, with unresolved D. The V gene's germline CDR1 is SGHRS and CDR2 YFSETQ. V shed 2 bases and J shed 2 bases, with 8 bases lying between them. The CDR3 is 14 amino acids. CDR3: CASSFDSTYNEQFF. CDR3 DNA sequence: TGCGCCAGCAGCTTCGACTCCACCTACAATGAGCAGTTCTTC.

The V and J genes are TRBV5-1 and TRBJ2-7; D unresolved. This CDR3 comprises 14 residues. CDR1 and CDR2 from the germline V gene are SGHRS and YFSETQ. V gave up 0 bases and J gave up 1 base, with 8 bases separating them. The CDR3 here is CASSLGQESYEQYF. In DNA, the CDR3 is TGCGCCAGCAGCTTGGGCCAGGAGTCCTACGAGCAGTACTTC.

The V call is TRBV19, the J call TRBJ2-7; 9 positions agree with TRBD1. Germline loops: CDR1 LNHDA, CDR2 SQIVND (reference sequence). Unmatched junction bases numbered 25, after V lost 8 bases and J lost 2 bases. The CDR3 is made up of 20 amino acids. The CDR3 bases are TGTGCCAGTCGTCCCAGGTCGGGGACAGGGTCCTCGGGGTCACCCTACGAGCAGTACTTC. Its translation is CASRPRSGTGSSGSPYEQYF.

Note on this clone: The germline gene is not matched at one end of the junction; a read error may be the cause. The rearrangement joins TRBV7-7 to TRBJ2-3; TRBD2 is a possible D gene (6 bases). CDR1 and CDR2 (germline): SSHAT, FNYEAQ (reference sequence). This CDR3 spans 14 amino acids. CDR3 coding DNA: TGTGCTAGCAGCCAGGGCGGGAACACAGATACGCAGTATTTT. Translated: CASSQGGNTDTQYF.

The sample holds one count of this clone. The J gene is TRBJ2-4, the V gene TRBV19; D remains ambiguous. In germline, CDR1 is LNHDA, CDR2 SQIVND (reference sequence). There are 13 residues in the CDR3. CDR3 residues: CTTKAVAKNIQYF. In DNA, the CDR3 is TGTACTACTAAAGCAGTAGCCAAAAACATTCAGTACTTC. The full variable domain, its missing parts supplied by reference TRBV19 and TRBJ2-4, is DGGITQSPKYLFRKEGQNVTLSCEQNLNHDAMYWYRQDPGQGLRLIYYSQIVNDFQKGDIAEGYSVSREKKESFPLTVTSAQKNPTAFYLCTTKAVAKNIQYFGAGTRLSVL.

The chain is built from TRBV5-4 and TRBJ1-2, with D perhaps matching TRBD1 (5 bases). The CDR3 sequence is 13 residues long. The germline CDR1 and CDR2 sequences are SGHNT and YYREEE (reference sequence). V was trimmed by 3 bases and J by 3 bases, leaving 9 bases between them. The chain's CDR3 is CASSSQAHYGYTF. Written as DNA, the CDR3 is TGTGCCAGCAGCTCACAGGCGCACTATGGCTACACCTTC.

The chain recombines TRBV27 with TRBJ2-2, with D uncertain. The CDR3 extends over 14 amino acids. Germline values: CDR1 MNHEY, CDR2 SMNVEV (reference sequence). V was trimmed by 4 bases and J by 1 base, leaving 7 bases between them. The CDR3 DNA reads TGTGCCAGCAGTTCGATCCAGAACACCGGGGAGCTGTTTTTT. It yields the protein CASSSIQNTGELFF.

The chain links TRBV29-1 to TRBJ1-2, with D perhaps matching TRBD1 (5 bases). V was cut by 6 bases and J by 7 bases, with 15 bases left in between. Per germline, CDR1 SQVTM and CDR2 ANQGSEA. The CDR3 has 12 amino acids. Written as DNA, the CDR3 is TGCAGCGTGGCCATGGGGACCTTTGGCTACACCTTC. Protein product: CSVAMGTFGYTF.

The rearrangement joins TRBV5-1 to TRBJ2-2; no reliable D call. V lost 0 bases to trimming and J lost 3 bases, with 9 bases between them. In germline, CDR1 is SGHRS, CDR2 YFSETQ. The length of the CDR3 is 15 residues. The CDR3 coding sequence is TGCGCCAGCAGCTTGGGCCAGACATACACCGGGGAGCTGTTTTTT. Protein product: CASSLGQTYTGELFF.

The CDR3 reads CAISDGSQETQYF. The CDR3, as DNA: TGTGCCATCAGTGACGGTAGCCAGGAGACCCAGTACTTC. V is TRBV10-3 and J is TRBJ2-5; D is unresolved. Germline lookup yields CDR1 ENHRY and CDR2 SYGVKD. The CDR3 sequence is 13 residues long. Deletions cut 3 bases from V and 5 bases from J, with 10 bases between.

The gene calls are TRBV5-1 and TRBJ2-6; D ambiguous. The CDR3 spans 19 residues. Germline V gene sequence: CDR1 SGHRS, CDR2 YFSETQ. V lost 5 bases, J lost 0 bases, and 21 bases lay in between. CDR3: CASRRTVSIRFSGANVLTF. For the CDR3, the DNA is TGCGCCAGCAGAAGGACCGTTAGCATCCGATTCTCTGGGGCCAACGTCCTGACTTTC.

J is TRBJ1-1 and V is TRBV5-1; D ambiguous. V lost 4 bases, J lost 0 bases, and 7 bases lay in between. The CDR3 is made up of 13 amino acids. Germline assignment: CDR1 SGHRS and CDR2 YFSETQ. The CDR3 loop is CASSVLLNTEAFF. The CDR3 DNA reads TGCGCCAGCAGCGTCTTATTGAACACTGAAGCTTTCTTT.

CDR3 in DNA: TGTGCCAGCAGCTACGACGGTAGCAATCAGCCCCAGCATTTT. Translation gives CASSYDGSNQPQHF. This chain connects TRBV5-4 to TRBJ1-5; D is ambiguous. Germline V lookup: CDR1 SGHNT, CDR2 YYREEE (reference sequence). The CDR3 consists of 14 residues. The V end was cut by 3 bases, the J end by 0 bases, with 7 bases between.

The CDR3 here is CASSLTSYRETQYF. Written as DNA, the CDR3 is TGTGCCAGCAGCTTAACTAGCTATCGAGAGACCCAGTACTTC. The chain is built from TRBV7-9 and TRBJ2-5; tentative D call: TRBD2 (6 bases). CDR3 length equals 14 residues. The germline V gene encodes CDR1 SEHNR and CDR2 FQNEAQ (reference sequence). Trimming took off 2 bases at V and 4 bases at J, with 11 bases between the two ends.

This chain links TRBV5-1 with TRBJ1-1; 7 bases are a match to TRBD1. CDR1 and CDR2 (germline): SGHRS, YFSETQ. The length of the CDR3 is 15 residues. The V gene end was trimmed by 1 base and the J gene end by 3 bases; junction bases not matched to a gene: 6. CDR3 amino acids: CASSLLGGPDTEAFF. In DNA, the CDR3 is TGCGCCAGCAGCTTGTTAGGGGGCCCTGACACTGAAGCTTTCTTT.

This clone is a singleton in its sample. V and J are TRBV6-4 and TRBJ1-2; D call uncertain. Looked up from germline, CDR1 is MRHNA and CDR2 is SNTAGT. This CDR3 has 15 amino acids. Trimming cost V 7 bases and J 1 base, with 16 bases left between them. In DNA form, the CDR3 reads TGTGCCAGCACAATACGGAGATTTCTTAACTATGGCTACACCTTC. As protein: CASTIRRFLNYGYTF.

The chain has TRBV6-6 and TRBJ2-7; D possibly corresponds to TRBD2 (5 bases). The V gene's germline CDR1 is MNHNY and CDR2 SVGAGI (reference sequence). The length of the CDR3 is 14 residues. V gave up 6 bases and J gave up 6 bases, with 18 bases separating them. CDR3 sequence: CASRGSGEFGEQYF. The CDR3 DNA follows: TGTGCCAGCAGAGGATCTGGGGAGTTTGGCGAGCAGTACTTC.

V gene TRBV7-9 combines with J gene TRBJ2-1; tentatively, D is TRBD1 or TRBD2 (5 bases each). V dropped 2 bases and J dropped 4 bases, with 18 bases sitting between them. Germline CDR1 reads SEHNR; CDR2 reads FQNEAQ (reference sequence). The length of the CDR3 is 17 residues. CDR3 loop: CASSLSSGTATYNEQFF. In nucleotides, the CDR3 is TGTGCCAGCAGCTTATCCTCCGGGACGGCGACGTACAATGAGCAGTTCTTC.

This sequence joins TRBV9 and TRBJ2-3, with a possible D match to TRBD2 (6 bases). CDR1 SGDLS and CDR2 YYNGEE come from the germline V gene. V was cut by 2 bases and J by 6 bases, with 16 bases left in between. There are 15 residues in the CDR3. The CDR3 loop reads CASSVAGIASDTQYF. The DNA for the CDR3 is TGTGCCAGCAGCGTGGCGGGAATAGCCTCTGATACGCAGTATTTT.

V usage is TRBV5-6 and J usage is TRBJ1-2, with TRBD1 as a possible D gene (5 bases). Germline CDR1 and CDR2: SGHDT and YYEEEE. Trimming left V 5 bases short and J 7 bases short, with 9 bases between. The CDR3 is 11 residues long. DNA of the CDR3: TGTGCCAGCAGAGCAGGGCTTGGCTACACCTTC. Protein: CASRAGLGYTF. Together with reference TRBV5-6 and TRBJ1-2, the CDR3 gives the full variable domain: DAGVTQSPTHLIKTRGQQVTLRCSPKSGHDTVSWYQQALGQGPQFIFQYYEEEERQRGNFPDRFSGHQFPNYSSELNVNALLLGDSALYLCASRAGLGYTFGSGTRLTVV.

The V call is TRBV18, the J call TRBJ2-7; no definite D call. Trimming removed 6 bases from V and 0 bases from J, with 12 bases in between. CDR3 length equals 14 residues. From germline, CDR1 is KGHSH and CDR2 LQKENI. CDR3 sequence reads: CASSPAVSSYEQYF. The CDR3 DNA follows: TGTGCCAGCTCCCCCGCCGTGAGCTCCTACGAGCAGTACTTC. The variable domain in full, with the rest retrieved from reference TRBV18 and TRBJ2-7, is NAGVMQNPRHLVRRRGQEARLRCSPMKGHSHVYWYRQLPEEGLKFMVYLQKENIIDESGMPKERFSAEFPKEGPSILRIQQVVRGDSAAYFCASSPAVSSYEQYFGPGTRLTVT.

V and J are TRBV4-2 and TRBJ2-1, with 9 bases matching TRBD2. The germline CDR1 and CDR2 sequences are LGHNA and YNFKEQ. The CDR3 contains 17 residues. The ends lost 3 bases at V and 3 bases at J; junction bases unmatched: 9. The CDR3 loop reads CASSQAAGAGGYNEQFF. The CDR3 nucleotides read TGTGCCAGCAGCCAGGCCGCCGGAGCGGGAGGCTACAATGAGCAGTTCTTC.

The V gene is TRBV19, the J gene TRBJ1-1; D may be TRBD1 (5 bases). Germline V CDR1 and CDR2: LNHDA, SQIVND (reference sequence). CDR3 length: 14 amino acids. Trimming shortened V by 4 bases and J by 0 bases, and 9 bases separated the two germline ends. CDR3: CASSTGHLNTEAFF. The CDR3 bases are TGTGCCAGTAGTACGGGGCACTTGAACACTGAAGCTTTCTTT. Full variable domain (missing parts from reference TRBV19 and TRBJ1-1): DGGITQSPKYLFRKEGQNVTLSCEQNLNHDAMYWYRQDPGQGLRLIYYSQIVNDFQKGDIAEGYSVSREKKESFPLTVTSAQKNPTAFYLCASSTGHLNTEAFFGQGTRLTVV.

A few counts support this clone. The chain couples TRBV19 to TRBJ2-7, with TRBD1 matching over 8 bases. V shed 9 bases, J shed 3 bases, and the junction held 7 bases outside the gene matches. The CDR3 is 13 residues long. The germline V gene has CDR1 LNHDA and CDR2 SQIVND (reference sequence). CDR3 coding DNA: TGTGCCAGCAGGGGACAGGCCTTCTACGAGCAGTACTTC. Encoded protein: CASRGQAFYEQYF.

Here the CDR3 DNA reads TGTGCCAGCAGCCACCCGGCGGGACAGCTTACCTTCGAGCAGTACTTC. Translating it yields CASSHPAGQLTFEQYF. The chain links TRBV7-9 to TRBJ2-7; maybe TRBD1 (7 bases). The germline CDR1 and CDR2 sequences are SEHNR and FQNEAQ (reference sequence). The CDR3 length is 16 residues. The V end lost 5 bases, the J end lost 6 bases, and 23 bases lay between the germline ends.